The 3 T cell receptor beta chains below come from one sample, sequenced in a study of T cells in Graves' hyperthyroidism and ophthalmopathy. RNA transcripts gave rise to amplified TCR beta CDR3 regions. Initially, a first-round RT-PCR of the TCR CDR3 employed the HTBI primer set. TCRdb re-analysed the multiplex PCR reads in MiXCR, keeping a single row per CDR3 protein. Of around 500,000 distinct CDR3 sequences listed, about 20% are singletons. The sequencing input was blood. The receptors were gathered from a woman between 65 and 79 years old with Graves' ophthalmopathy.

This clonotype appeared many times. The CDR3 loop reads CSAREAGSTQYF. The CDR3 region has the DNA TGCAGTGCTAGAGAGGCGGGGTCGACCCAGTACTTC. This chain connects TRBV20-1 to TRBJ2-5; a possible D gene is TRBD2 (6 bases). The CDR3 extends over 12 amino acids. The V end lost 0 bases, the J end lost 7 bases, and 9 bases lay between the germline ends. Germline CDR1 and CDR2: DFQATT and SNEGSKA (reference sequence).

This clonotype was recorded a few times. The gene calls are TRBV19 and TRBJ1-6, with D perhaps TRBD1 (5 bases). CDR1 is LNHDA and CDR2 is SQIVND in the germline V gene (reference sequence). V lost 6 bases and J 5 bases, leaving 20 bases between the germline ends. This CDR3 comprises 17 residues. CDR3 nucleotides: TGTGCCAGTAGCCATCAGCAGGGCTGGTACGATAATTCACCCCTCCACTTT. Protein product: CASSHQQGWYDNSPLHF.

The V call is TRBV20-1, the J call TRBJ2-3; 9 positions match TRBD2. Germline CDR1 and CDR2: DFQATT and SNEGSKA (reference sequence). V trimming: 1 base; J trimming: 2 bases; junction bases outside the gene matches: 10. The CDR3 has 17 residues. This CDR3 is CSARAPGSGRNTDTQYF. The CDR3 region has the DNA TGCAGTGCTAGAGCCCCAGGAAGCGGGAGGAACACAGATACGCAGTATTTT.